The present T cell receptor beta chain was sequenced within a study of blood T cell repertoires in COVID-19. At the level of the study: The cDNA or gDNA used as material had been derived from T cells, B-cell-depleted T cells, or PBMCs.

Authors' processing steps: Scientists estimated how many nucleated cells there were by amplifying reference gene primers. Clones were read by immunoSEQ multiplex PCR, and TCRdb kept only the in-frame ones, dropping some. V, J and clone size are taken as reported in that table, and D and trimming were inferred from the DNA itself. The top ten hold more than 10% of the sample, which has about 220,000 clones, 65% to 85% seen once. The CDR3 has 14 residues. CDR1 is SEHNR and CDR2 is FQNEAQ in the germline V gene (reference sequence). The V end lost 1 base, the J end lost 4 bases, and 7 bases lay between the germline ends.

The TCR originated in a human donor in a cohort sampled during active COVID-19. This rearrangement joins TRBV7-9 to TRBJ2-2, with D tentatively TRBD1 (5 bases). Sequences were obtained from peripheral blood. The CDR3: CASSLEGVTGELFF. For the CDR3, the DNA is TGTGCCAGCAGCTTAGAAGGGGTCACCGGGGAGCTGTTTTTT.